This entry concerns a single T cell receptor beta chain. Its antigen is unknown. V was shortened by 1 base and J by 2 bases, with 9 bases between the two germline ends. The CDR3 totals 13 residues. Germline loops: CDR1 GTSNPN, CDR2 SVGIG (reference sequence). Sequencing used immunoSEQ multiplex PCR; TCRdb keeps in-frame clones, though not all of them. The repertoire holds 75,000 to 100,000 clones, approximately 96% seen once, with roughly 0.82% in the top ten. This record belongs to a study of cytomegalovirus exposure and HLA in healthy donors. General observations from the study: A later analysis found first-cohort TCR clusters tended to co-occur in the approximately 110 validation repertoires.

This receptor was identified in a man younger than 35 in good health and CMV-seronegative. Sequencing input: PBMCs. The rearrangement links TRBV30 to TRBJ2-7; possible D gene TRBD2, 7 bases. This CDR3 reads CAWSGEGAYEQYF. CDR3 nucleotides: TGTGCCTGGAGTGGGGAGGGGGCCTACGAGCAGTACTTC.